This T cell receptor (beta chain) was sequenced during a study of cytomegalovirus exposure and HLA in healthy donors. Note on this clone: Its antigen is still unknown.

The CDR3 is 12 amino acids. V was shortened by 0 bases and J by 4 bases, with 6 bases between the two germline ends. From germline, CDR1 is GTSNPN and CDR2 SVGIG (reference sequence). Study-level points and caveats: A subsequent analysis found that TCR clusters from the first cohort also tended to co-occur in the 120 or so validation repertoires, with around 94% of cluster scores above 0. Most sequenced TCRs were rare (though some public TCRs occurred in many donors). Among the CMV-associated chains, three were confirmed in vitro as specific for CMV antigens.

Libraries were prepared by immunoSEQ multiplex PCR; TCRdb keeps only in-frame clonotypes and omits some of them. Of approximately 54,000 clones in the sample, approximately 89% are singletons; the top ten hold 8.4%. This sequence joins TRBV30 and TRBJ1-1; D ambiguous. Material for sequencing was PBMCs. This clonotype originated in a woman in her late teens or twenties in good health and CMV-seropositive. Written as DNA, the CDR3 is TGTGCCTGGAGTGTAACGAGCACTGAAGCTTTCTTT. Its translation: CAWSVTSTEAFF.